The rows below give T cell receptor beta chains drawn from one sample of a study of blood T cell repertoires in COVID-19. Sequencing used immunoSEQ multiplex PCR; TCRdb keeps in-frame clones, though not all of them. The sample contains approximately 82,000 clones, 92% of which appear only once. Source material: peripheral blood. These receptors were taken from a woman aged 60 to 75 with active COVID-19. Both conserved end residues are part of each CDR3. D genes are given only for firm matches. Clone size is shown for a subset of rows, as once, few, many or a class of expanded clone.

clone_size j_call v_call d_call cdr3_nt cdr3_aa
- TRBJ1-1 TRBV7-9 - TGTGCCAGCAGCTTAGATGTATCGGGGAACACTGAAGCTTTCTTT CASSLDVSGNTEAFF
- TRBJ1-2 TRBV11-3 - TGTGCCAGCAGCTTGCGGGGTTCTAACTATGGCTACACCTTC CASSLRGSNYGYTF
- TRBJ2-3 TRBV7-6 - TGTGCCAGCAGCCAGGGCCAGGGCACAGATACGCAGTATTTT CASSQGQGTDTQYF
- TRBJ1-6 TRBV3-1/TRBV3-2 - TGTGCCAGCAGCCAAGATCCGGGTGGAAATTCACCCCTCCACTTT CASSQDPGGNSPLHF
once TRBJ1-1 TRBV24-1 TRBD1 TGTGCCACCAGTGATGGACAGGGGGGAATGAACACTGAAGCTTTCTTT CATSDGQGGMNTEAFF
once TRBJ1-1 TRBV28 - TGTGCCAGCAGTTTATCGACAGATGAAACTGAAGCTTTCTTT CASSLSTDETEAFF
- TRBJ1-1 TRBV10-3 TRBD1 TGTGCCATCAGTGACGGGACAGGGGTCTTTGCTTTCTTT CAISDGTGVFAFF
- TRBJ2-5 TRBV5-1 - TGCGCCAGCAGCTTGAGCGAGACCCAGTACTTC CASSLSETQYF
- TRBJ1-3 TRBV2 - TGTGCCAGCAGTGGGGCGGGAAGGGAATCTGGAAACACCATATATTTT CASSGAGRESGNTIYF
few TRBJ1-3 TRBV7-9 - TGTGCCAGCAGCCCTGACAGCTTCTCTGGAAACACCATATATTTT CASSPDSFSGNTIYF
- TRBJ1-4 TRBV25-1 TRBD1 TGTGCCAGCAGTGTCGGACAGGGGGTAAATGAAAAACTGTTTTTT CASSVGQGVNEKLFF
- TRBJ2-4 TRBV4-3 - TGCGCCAGCAGCCAAACCGGACAACTAGCCAAAAACATTCAGTACTTC CASSQTGQLAKNIQYF
once TRBJ1-2 TRBV19 - TGTGCCAGTAGTCCCCCTCCGACGGGTCGCCATGGCTACACCTTC CASSPPPTGRHGYTF
- TRBJ1-2 TRBV12-3/TRBV12-4 TRBD1 TGTGCCAGCAGTCCTTCAGGGGGAGGAGGCTACACCTTC CASSPSGGGGYTF
few TRBJ1-5 TRBV2 - TGTGCCAGCAGTGAGCGAAAGAACAATCAGCCCCAGCATTTT CASSERKNNQPQHF
- TRBJ2-1 TRBV19 TRBD2 TGTGCCAGTAGTATACTTAGCGGGCGATCCTACAATGAGCAGTTCTTC CASSILSGRSYNEQFF
- TRBJ1-6 TRBV9 TRBD1 TGTGCCAGCAGCGCCCAAGGACAGGGGAATTCACCCCTCCACTTT CASSAQGQGNSPLHF
- TRBJ1-2 TRBV19 - TGTGCCAGTAACACAGGGATCTGGGGCTATGGCTACACCTTC CASNTGIWGYGYTF
- TRBJ1-1 TRBV6-2/TRBV6-3 - TGTGCCAGCAGTCAGACACGGTCGAACACTGAAGCTTTCTTT CASSQTRSNTEAFF
- TRBJ2-6 TRBV4-3 - TGCGCCAGCAGCCGGGGAACAGGGTCGCAGGGGGCCAACGTCCTGACTTTC CASSRGTGSQGANVLTF
- TRBJ2-1 TRBV6-1 - TGTGCCAGCAGTGAAAACCAGGGCGCCAATGAGCAGTTCTTC CASSENQGANEQFF
- TRBJ1-3 TRBV5-1 - TGCGCCAGCAGCTTGGCGGGGGACGAGGGAAACACCATATATTTT CASSLAGDEGNTIYF
- TRBJ1-1 TRBV24-1 - TGTGCCACCAGGGGACATACGAACACTGAAGCTTTCTTT CATRGHTNTEAFF
- TRBJ1-1 TRBV4-3 - TGCGCCAGCAGCCAAAGGGGTCGGAACACTGAAGCTTTCTTT CASSQRGRNTEAFF
- TRBJ1-1 TRBV7-9 - TGTGCCAGCAGCCCGTACGAAGGGGTCATGAACACTGAAGCTTTCTTT CASSPYEGVMNTEAFF
once TRBJ2-5 TRBV4-3 - TGCGCCAGCAGCCAAAACAGGTGGCAGACCCAGTACTTC CASSQNRWQTQYF
- TRBJ1-1 TRBV13 TRBD1 TGTGCCAGCAGCTTAAGGCGGGACAGGGTGGGAGCTTTCTTT CASSLRRDRVGAFF
- TRBJ2-2 TRBV7-9 - TGTGCCAGCAGCTTAGTGGCGGCTGGCACCGGGGAGCTGTTTTTT CASSLVAAGTGELFF
- TRBJ2-7 TRBV28 TRBD1 TGTGCCAGCCGGGACAGACTCTACGAGCAGTACTTC CASRDRLYEQYF
- TRBJ1-1 TRBV28 TRBD1 TGTGCCAGCAGCCGGGACAGGGAGGCTTTCTTT CASSRDREAFF
few TRBJ2-7 TRBV10-1 - TGCGCCAGCAGTGAAAGTGGAGGGATCTCCTACGAGCAGTACTTC CASSESGGISYEQYF
- TRBJ1-1 TRBV7-9 - TGTGCCAGCAGCTTAGGTGAGGTCGAAGCTTTCTTT CASSLGEVEAFF
- TRBJ1-3 TRBV30 TRBD1 TGTGCCTGGAGTCCCGGGACAGGGGCCTCTGGAAACACCATATATTTT CAWSPGTGASGNTIYF
- TRBJ1-2 TRBV7-8 - TGTGCCAGCAGTCCTTTGAGAGGCTATGGCTACACCTTC CASSPLRGYGYTF
- TRBJ2-1 TRBV12-5 TRBD1 TGTGCTAGTGGCGTCGGACAGGGGGTAGGTAATGAGCAGTTCTTC CASGVGQGVGNEQFF
- TRBJ2-3 TRBV4-3 TRBD2 TGCGCCAGCAGCCAGACTAGCGGGGGGGCAAATACGCAGTATTTT CASSQTSGGANTQYF
- TRBJ2-5 TRBV2 - TGTGCCAGCAGTAGTACAGGGTGGAGGGAGACCCAGTACTTC CASSSTGWRETQYF
- TRBJ1-1 TRBV10-3 TRBD1 TGTGCCATCAGGGGGGGGACAGGGAGAGATACTGAAGCTTTCTTT CAIRGGTGRDTEAFF
- TRBJ2-3 TRBV29-1 TRBD2 TGCAGAGCGATCGGGGGGAGGGCCGCAGATACGCAGTATTTT CRAIGGRAADTQYF